These 19 T cell receptor beta chains were sequenced from one sample in a study of T cell changes during pregnancy in multiple sclerosis. Repertoires were generated with immunoSEQ multiplex PCR, while TCRdb's copy carries only in-frame clones and drops some. The table records more than 70,000 clones, 93% of them present only once. The input for sequencing was peripheral blood, taken in the second trimester of pregnancy. These TCRs come from a female donor with multiple sclerosis, enrolled in a pregnancy study.

The V gene is TRBV29-1, the J gene TRBJ2-7; 11 bases fit TRBD2. Germline CDR1 SQVTM, CDR2 ANQGSEA. The CDR3 is 15 amino acids. V shed 3 bases and J 2 bases; nucleotides not matched to a gene: 6. CDR3 nucleotides: TGCAGCGTTGAGGGGGCTAGCGGGGGGCCCTACGAGCAGTACTTC. Amino acids: CSVEGASGGPYEQYF.

This chain uses TRBV27 with TRBJ1-2, with TRBD1 matching over 7 bases. This CDR3 comprises 13 residues. J gave up 4 bases and V 5 bases, and 4 bases lay outside the gene matches. Germline CDR1 MNHEY, CDR2 SMNVEV (reference sequence). The CDR3 DNA reads TGTGCCAGCAGTCGGGACAGAAGCTATGGCTACACCTTC. Encoded protein: CASSRDRSYGYTF.

The chain has TRBV2 and TRBJ1-1; TRBD1 matches 9 bases. After removal of 6 bases from V and 10 bases from J, the junction contained 18 bases not matched to a gene. The CDR3 length is 16 residues. Germline V gene sequence: CDR1 SNHLY, CDR2 FYNNEI. The DNA for the CDR3 is TGTGCCAGCAGGGGGACAGGGAGGGGGAAACACTTGTCAGCTTTCTTT. As protein: CASRGTGRGKHLSAFF. Variable domain in full (rest from reference TRBV2 and TRBJ1-1): EPEVTQTPSHQVTQMGQEVILRCVPISNHLYFYWYRQILGQKVEFLVSFYNNEISEKSEIFDDQFSVERPDGSNFTLKIRSTKLEDSAMYFCASRGTGRGKHLSAFFGQGTRLTVV.

The rearrangement links TRBV5-6 to TRBJ1-5, with 7 bases aligning to TRBD1. CDR1 and CDR2 (germline): SGHDT, YYEEEE. This CDR3 contains 14 residues. Unmatched junction bases numbered 7, after V lost 4 bases and J lost 6 bases. The CDR3 is CASSRQGIFQPQHF. Here the CDR3 DNA reads TGTGCCAGCAGCAGACAGGGTATCTTTCAGCCCCAGCATTTT.

The chain employs TRBV5-1 and TRBJ2-5; D may be TRBD1 (5 bases). The CDR3 contains 14 residues. Trimming removed 0 bases from V and 3 bases from J, with 9 bases in between. The V gene's germline CDR1 is SGHRS and CDR2 YFSETQ. The CDR3 DNA reads TGCGCCAGCAGCTTGGCCGGCAGGGAAGAGACCCAGTACTTC. Its translation: CASSLAGREETQYF.

The J gene is TRBJ2-3, the V gene TRBV10-3, with 13 bases matching TRBD2. CDR1 and CDR2 (germline): ENHRY, SYGVKD. The CDR3 loop spans 19 amino acids. V lost 0 bases to trimming and J lost 0 bases; unmatched junction nucleotides: 6. For the CDR3, the DNA is TGTGCCATCAGTGAGTCCCGGACTAGCGGGAGTCCCAGCACAGATACGCAGTATTTT. Translating it yields CAISESRTSGSPSTDTQYF.

This chain links TRBV4-1 with TRBJ1-5; no reliable D call. Trimming took off 0 bases at V and 1 base at J, with 10 bases between the two ends. The germline V gene encodes CDR1 MGHRA and CDR2 YSYEKL. CDR3 size: 16 residues. CDR3 nucleotide sequence: TGCGCCAGCAGCCAAGATCCGGCGGGAAGCAATCAGCCCCAGCATTTT. Protein: CASSQDPAGSNQPQHF.

The rearrangement joins TRBV19 to TRBJ1-1, with TRBD1 as a possible D gene (5 bases). The germline CDR1 and CDR2 sequences are LNHDA and SQIVND (reference sequence). CDR3 length: 12 residues. Trimming left V 5 bases short and J 11 bases short, with 15 bases between. Here the CDR3 DNA reads TGTGCCAGTAGTGAGGCAGGGCTAGAGGCTTTCTTT. As protein: CASSEAGLEAFF.

V is TRBV5-4 and J is TRBJ2-4; TRBD1 might be the D (5 bases). V lost 4 bases and J 2 bases, leaving 13 bases between the germline ends. This CDR3 has 15 residues. CDR1 SGHNT and CDR2 YYREEE come from the germline V gene (reference sequence). This CDR3 is CASSPGGASKNIQYF. The CDR3 DNA reads as TGTGCCAGCAGCCCGGGTGGGGCGTCCAAAAACATTCAGTACTTC.

The CDR3 region is CASSLGGTGELFF. The CDR3 coding sequence is TGTGCCAGCAGCTTAGGCGGAACCGGGGAGCTGTTTTTT. The rearrangement links TRBV7-2 to TRBJ2-2, with unresolved D. V lost 1 base to trimming and J lost 5 bases, with 5 bases between them. The CDR3 is made up of 13 amino acids. CDR1 is SGHTA, CDR2 FQGNSA, per germline.

In DNA, the CDR3 is TGTGCCAGTAGACCTACCCGGCAGGCGACCTATAATTCACCCCTCCACTTT. Residues: CASRPTRQATYNSPLHF. The chain carries TRBV19 and TRBJ1-6; D remains unclear. V was shortened by 6 bases and J by 2 bases, with 17 bases between the two germline ends. The CDR3 has 17 residues. Germline lookup yields CDR1 LNHDA and CDR2 SQIVND (reference sequence).

This chain links TRBV5-4 with TRBJ2-1; 16 bases agree with TRBD2. CDR3 length: 18 residues. CDR1 is SGHNT, CDR2 YYREEE, per germline (reference sequence). J gave up 0 bases and V 4 bases, and 4 bases lay outside the gene matches. The CDR3 sequence is CASSRGLAGGSSYNEQFF. In nucleotides, the CDR3 is TGTGCCAGCAGCCGGGGACTAGCGGGGGGGAGCTCCTACAATGAGCAGTTCTTC.

In its sample, this clone was seen once. The gene calls are TRBV27 and TRBJ2-2, with D perhaps matching TRBD1 (6 bases). V was trimmed by 6 bases and J by 15 bases, leaving 17 bases between them. The CDR3 covers 12 residues. Germline lookup yields CDR1 MNHEY and CDR2 SMNVEV (reference sequence). CDR3 region: CASRDLMTGMFF. CDR3 bases: TGTGCCAGCAGGGACCTGATGACAGGAATGTTTTTT.

The chain joins TRBV11-3 to TRBJ2-5; TRBD1 aligns across 8 bases. Germline V lookup: CDR1 SGHNT, CDR2 YENEEA. The V gene end was trimmed by 3 bases and the J gene end by 0 bases; junction bases not matched to a gene: 3. CDR3 size: 15 residues. CDR3 bases: TGTGCCAGCAGCTTTGGACAGGGTGACCAAGAGACCCAGTACTTC. Its translation is CASSFGQGDQETQYF.

The chain is built from TRBV5-4 and TRBJ1-3; possible D gene TRBD1, 5 bases. The V and J ends lost 0 bases and 4 bases respectively, with 17 bases between them. Germline CDR1 is SGHNT and CDR2 is YYREEE (reference sequence). This CDR3 contains 17 residues. The CDR3 bases are TGTGCCAGCAGCTTGGGGCCCCGCAGGGTAGCAGGAAACACCATATATTTT. Its protein is CASSLGPRRVAGNTIYF.

The chain combines TRBV25-1 with TRBJ1-2; weak D call: TRBD1 (6 bases). Germline V gene data show CDR1 as MGHDK and CDR2 as SYGVNS. CDR3 length equals 14 residues. Trimming took 4 bases from V and 0 from J, leaving 9 bases between them. CDR3: CASSVQGANYGYTF. The CDR3 DNA reads as TGTGCCAGCAGTGTACAGGGAGCTAACTATGGCTACACCTTC.

The chain couples TRBV6-6 to TRBJ1-1; 7 nucleotides agree with TRBD1. This CDR3 spans 14 amino acids. The germline gives CDR1 MNHNY, CDR2 SVGAGI (reference sequence). J gave up 5 bases and V 4 bases, and 7 bases lay outside the gene matches. CDR3 region: CASSSQGRGTEAFF. The CDR3 nucleotides are TGTGCCAGCAGTTCACAGGGGCGAGGGACTGAAGCTTTCTTT.

The chain couples TRBV6-5 to TRBJ2-2; 9 bases agree with TRBD2. V shed 6 bases, J shed 6 bases, and the junction held 5 bases outside the gene matches. The CDR3 totals 14 residues. CDR1 is MNHEY and CDR2 is SVGAGI in the germline V gene. As DNA, the CDR3 is TGTGCCAGCAGCTCCGGGACTAGCCCCGGGGAGCTGTTTTTT. It yields the protein CASSSGTSPGELFF.

This clone was seen a single time. CDR3 in DNA: TGTGCCAGCAGACAAACTAGCGGCTCCGGGACCGGGGAGCTGTTTTTT. Translating it yields CASRQTSGSGTGELFF. The chain couples TRBV5-4 to TRBJ2-2, with 8 bases identical to TRBD2. V trimming: 5 bases; J trimming: 5 bases; junction bases outside the gene matches: 11. CDR3 length: 16 residues. Germline V gene data show CDR1 as SGHNT and CDR2 as YYREEE (reference sequence).